These 26 T cell receptor beta chains were sequenced from one sample in a study of blood T cell repertoires in COVID-19. Sequencing was performed with immunoSEQ multiplex PCR; in TCRdb, only in-frame clones are kept and a portion is missing. The sample lists hundreds of thousands of clones, roughly nine tenths seen once, with 2.4% in the top ten. Specimen: PBMCs or T cells enriched from blood (not recorded which). The receptors derive from a woman under 30 who had recovered from COVID-19.

This clone turned up a few times. The rearrangement links TRBV6-2 or TRBV6-3 to TRBJ2-1; no definite D call. V was trimmed by 2 bases and J by 0 bases, leaving 5 bases between them. Germline V CDR1 and CDR2: MNHEY, SVGEGT. The CDR3 extends over 14 amino acids. The CDR3 protein is CASSYTSSYNEQFF. The CDR3, as DNA: TGTGCCAGCAGTTACACGAGCTCCTACAATGAGCAGTTCTTC.

V and J are TRBV6-5 and TRBJ2-3; 7 bases align to TRBD1. The length of the CDR3 is 14 residues. V shed 7 bases and J 2 bases; nucleotides not matched to a gene: 6. Per the germline V gene, CDR1 is MNHEY and CDR2 is SVGAGI. As DNA, the CDR3 is TGTGCCAGCATTCGGGGACAGCCCACAGATACGCAGTATTTT. Translating it yields CASIRGQPTDTQYF.

V gene TRBV5-1 combines with J gene TRBJ1-6, with D perhaps matching TRBD1 (5 bases). CDR3 length equals 13 residues. Germline V gene data show CDR1 as SGHRS and CDR2 as YFSETQ. The V end was cut by 5 bases, the J end by 8 bases, with 11 bases between. The CDR3 region has the DNA TGCGCCAGCAGGCCCCCGGGGGATTCACCCCTCCACTTT. Amino acids: CASRPPGDSPLHF.

This sequence joins TRBV12-5 and TRBJ2-3; TRBD2 matches 8 bases. Germline CDR1 and CDR2: LGHNT and FRNRAP. The CDR3 length is 14 residues. With V trimmed by 5 bases and J by 6 bases, 7 bases remained unmatched. The CDR3, as DNA: TGTGCTAGTGGTCCGGGGGGGCAAGAGGATACGCAGTATTTT. Its protein product is CASGPGGQEDTQYF.

V is TRBV28 and J is TRBJ1-5; 10 bases align to TRBD1. The V gene's germline CDR1 is MDHEN and CDR2 SYDVKM. CDR3 size: 14 residues. After removal of 8 bases from V and 4 bases from J, the junction contained 5 bases not matched to a gene. The CDR3 bases are TGTGCCAGCGCCGGGACAGGGGAGAATCAGCCCCAGCATTTT. Protein product: CASAGTGENQPQHF. Full variable domain (rest looked up from reference TRBV28 and TRBJ1-5): DVKVTQSSRYLVKRTGEKVFLECVQDMDHENMFWYRQDPGLGLRLIYFSYDVKMKEKGDIPEGYSVSREKKERFSLILESASTNQTSMYLCASAGTGENQPQHFGDGTRLSIL.

The chain has TRBV5-1 and TRBJ1-5; the match to TRBD1 covers 9 bases. This CDR3 contains 15 residues. The germline gives CDR1 SGHRS, CDR2 YFSETQ. V was pared by 0 bases and J by 3 bases, with 1 base of the junction left unmatched. CDR3 sequence (DNA): TGCGCCAGCAGCTTGGGACAGGGGGACAATCAGCCCCAGCATTTT. Its translation: CASSLGQGDNQPQHF. Full variable domain (missing parts from reference TRBV5-1 and TRBJ1-5): KAGVTQTPRYLIKTRGQQVTLSCSPISGHRSVSWYQQTPGQGLQFLFEYFSETQRNKGNFPGRFSGRQFSNSRSEMNVSTLELGDSALYLCASSLGQGDNQPQHFGDGTRLSIL.

This clone showed up just once. This chain connects TRBV20-1 to TRBJ1-5; 7 bases fit TRBD1. J lost 2 bases, V lost 3 bases, and 7 bases had no gene match. This CDR3 is 15 amino acids long. Looked up from germline, CDR1 is DFQATT and CDR2 is SNEGSKA (reference sequence). CDR3: CSASQGGWGNQPQHF. As DNA, the CDR3 is TGCAGTGCTAGTCAAGGGGGCTGGGGCAATCAGCCCCAGCATTTT.

J is TRBJ2-2 and V is TRBV5-4; 9 bases agree with TRBD1. The CDR3 runs to 15 residues. Germline V lookup: CDR1 SGHNT, CDR2 YYREEE (reference sequence). V trimming: 4 bases; J trimming: 6 bases; junction bases outside the gene matches: 7. CDR3 sequence: CASSIFNRGPGELFF. DNA for the CDR3: TGTGCCAGCAGCATCTTCAACAGGGGGCCCGGGGAGCTGTTTTTT.

The rearrangement uses TRBV11-2 and TRBJ1-2, with TRBD1 matching over 7 bases. Losses at the gene ends were 1 base for V and 4 bases for J; bases not matched to a gene: 6. Germline CDR1 SGHAT, CDR2 FQNNGV. The CDR3 is 15 residues long. CDR3 sequence: CASSLATGIIYGYTF. For the CDR3, the DNA is TGTGCCAGCAGCTTAGCGACAGGGATCATCTATGGCTACACCTTC.

This chain connects TRBV18 to TRBJ2-1, with 8 bases lining up with TRBD1. In germline, CDR1 is KGHSH, CDR2 LQKENI. The CDR3 spans 17 residues. J gave up 0 bases and V 0 bases, and 4 bases lay outside the gene matches. This CDR3 is CASSPPDRVNSYNEQFF. The CDR3 coding sequence is TGTGCCAGCTCACCACCGGACAGGGTAAACTCCTACAATGAGCAGTTCTTC.

The rearrangement uses TRBV28 and TRBJ2-7; 9 bases are shared with TRBD1. The CDR3 totals 15 residues. Unmatched junction bases numbered 11, after V lost 2 bases and J lost 9 bases. In germline, CDR1 is MDHEN, CDR2 SYDVKM. Here the CDR3 DNA reads TGTGCCAGCAGTTTAACGCTTCGGGACAGGGACGGGCAGTACTTC. Its translation: CASSLTLRDRDGQYF.

The V gene is TRBV9, the J gene TRBJ2-3, with TRBD2 identical over 10 bases. With 0 bases clipped from V and 4 bases from J, the junction kept 2 bases outside the gene matches. Germline loops: CDR1 SGDLS, CDR2 YYNGEE. This CDR3 is built from 15 residues. The CDR3 region is CASSVGSGGADTQYF. In nucleotides, the CDR3 is TGTGCCAGCAGCGTAGGAAGCGGGGGGGCAGATACGCAGTATTTT. The whole variable domain, remainder taken from reference TRBV9 and TRBJ2-3, is DSGVTQTPKHLITATGQRVTLRCSPRSGDLSVYWYQQSLDQGLQFLIQYYNGEERAKGNILERFSAQQFPDLHSELNLSSLELGDSALYFCASSVGSGGADTQYFGPGTRLTVL.

In DNA form, the CDR3 reads TGTGCCACCAGTGATTTAAACAGCAATGAGCAGTTCTTC. Translated: CATSDLNSNEQFF. The V call is TRBV24-1, the J call TRBJ2-1; D is undetermined. Germline lookup yields CDR1 KGHDR and CDR2 SFDVKD. The CDR3 length is 13 residues. V lost 1 base to trimming and J lost 6 bases, with 6 bases between them.

The V gene is TRBV7-5, the J gene TRBJ2-7; TRBD1 is the table's D call, not checked against the DNA. TRBV7-5 has pseudogene status. The CDR3 is 18 amino acids. The CDR3 DNA sequence: TGTGCCAGAAGCGCAAACTGCGACAGGGAAGGCAGCTCCTACGAGCAGTACTTC. Translating gives CARSANCDREGSSYEQYF.

Concerning this clone itself: Other nucleotide sequences in the sample specify the same CDR3. This rearrangement joins TRBV5-4 to TRBJ1-1, with D hard to call. The CDR3 loop spans 14 amino acids. CDR1 SGHNT and CDR2 YYREEE come from the germline V gene (reference sequence). Trimming removed 2 bases at V and 0 bases at J, with 8 bases between. As DNA, the CDR3 is TGTGCCAGCAGCTTAGCGACGGTGAACACTGAAGCTTTCTTT. Protein product: CASSLATVNTEAFF.

V and J are TRBV11-2 and TRBJ2-3, with 9 nucleotides matching TRBD2. The germline CDR1 and CDR2 sequences are SGHAT and FQNNGV. This CDR3 has 14 amino acids. V shed 7 bases, J shed 5 bases, and the junction held 7 bases outside the gene matches. The CDR3, as DNA: TGTGCCAGCAACATAGCGGGGGCTCGAGATACGCAGTATTTT. This codes for CASNIAGARDTQYF.

The chain is built from TRBV6-5 and TRBJ1-1, with 7 bases matching TRBD1. CDR1 is MNHEY, CDR2 SVGAGI, per germline. The V and J ends lost 6 bases and 4 bases, in that order; junction bases with no gene match: 5. The CDR3 is 13 amino acids. The CDR3 DNA reads as TGTGCCAGCAGCCCAGGGGGATCCACTGAAGCTTTCTTT. It is translated as CASSPGGSTEAFF.

The chain is built from TRBV27 and TRBJ2-3, with a tentative D call TRBD2 (6 bases). CDR3 length equals 14 residues. Trimming took off 6 bases at V and 2 bases at J, with 12 bases between the two ends. Germline V gene data show CDR1 as MNHEY and CDR2 as SMNVEV (reference sequence). The CDR3 region is CASRPDYATDTQYF. The CDR3 DNA reads as TGTGCCAGCAGGCCGGACTACGCCACAGATACGCAGTATTTT.

The chain carries TRBV5-1 and TRBJ1-1; tentatively, D is TRBD1 (5 bases). Trimming removed 0 bases at V and 0 bases at J, with 15 bases between. Looked up from germline, CDR1 is SGHRS and CDR2 is YFSETQ. CDR3 length: 17 residues. The CDR3 coding sequence is TGCGCCAGCAGCTTGGGTGCGTCAGGGTTGCTGAACACTGAAGCTTTCTTT. Residues: CASSLGASGLLNTEAFF.

This chain uses TRBV19 with TRBJ1-5, with unresolved D. Germline V gene lookup returns CDR1 LNHDA and CDR2 SQIVND (reference sequence). The germline V and J ends were trimmed by 1 base and 8 bases, with 12 bases remaining between them. The CDR3 covers 14 residues. The CDR3 DNA follows: TGTGCCAGTAGTATAGTCGGGGATAGAAAGCCCCAGCATTTT. Protein: CASSIVGDRKPQHF.

The gene calls are TRBV29-1 and TRBJ2-2; the D gene is possibly TRBD2 (5 bases). The CDR3 spans 15 residues. V lost 1 base, J lost 0 bases, and 9 bases lay in between. Germline lookup yields CDR1 SQVTM and CDR2 ANQGSEA. CDR3 in DNA: TGCAGCGTTGAAGCGGGGTCAGCGAACACCGGGGAGCTGTTTTTT. It is translated as CSVEAGSANTGELFF.

This clone came up once. The chain joins TRBV4-2 to TRBJ2-7, with D perhaps TRBD1 (5 bases). Germline CDR1 is LGHNA and CDR2 is YNFKEQ. V was cut by 0 bases and J by 6 bases, with 12 bases left in between. The CDR3 runs to 14 residues. CDR3 coding DNA: TGTGCCAGCAGCCAAGAGTCAGGGCTGGGCGAGCAGTACTTC. This translates into CASSQESGLGEQYF.

The rearrangement uses TRBV27 and TRBJ1-4; 10 bases line up with TRBD1. The CDR3 contains 14 residues. V lost 5 bases, J lost 8 bases, and 5 bases stayed unmatched. The germline V gene has CDR1 MNHEY and CDR2 SMNVEV (reference sequence). In DNA form, the CDR3 reads TGTGCCAGCAGTACCAGGACAGGGGGGGAAAAACTGTTTTTT. Translated: CASSTRTGGEKLFF.

The rearrangement links TRBV7-2 to TRBJ2-5; D is undetermined. This CDR3 comprises 15 residues. The V and J ends lost 1 base and 2 bases respectively, with 11 bases between them. CDR1 is SGHTA and CDR2 is FQGNSA in the germline V gene. The CDR3 region is CASSLVRFGQETQYF. The CDR3 DNA is TGTGCCAGCAGCTTAGTGAGGTTCGGTCAAGAGACCCAGTACTTC.

This chain connects TRBV28 to TRBJ1-1; D may be TRBD1 (5 bases). Germline V gene sequence: CDR1 MDHEN, CDR2 SYDVKM. This CDR3 spans 11 amino acids. V lost 8 bases and J 4 bases, leaving 8 bases between the germline ends. CDR3 sequence (DNA): TGTGCCAGCGGTACAGGCACTGAAGCTTTCTTT. This codes for CASGTGTEAFF.

The chain uses TRBV5-1 and TRBJ2-1; 10 bases are shared with TRBD2. Losses at the gene ends were 5 bases for V and 10 bases for J; bases not matched to a gene: 18. From germline, CDR1 is SGHRS and CDR2 YFSETQ. The CDR3 contains 17 residues. The CDR3 region is CASSWFTLSGGAREQFF. As DNA, the CDR3 is TGCGCCAGCAGTTGGTTTACCTTGAGCGGGGGGGCAAGGGAGCAGTTCTTC. Full variable domain (rest looked up from reference TRBV5-1 and TRBJ2-1): KAGVTQTPRYLIKTRGQQVTLSCSPISGHRSVSWYQQTPGQGLQFLFEYFSETQRNKGNFPGRFSGRQFSNSRSEMNVSTLELGDSALYLCASSWFTLSGGAREQFFGPGTRLTVL.